A selection of T cell receptor beta chains follows, all from one sample in a study of T cell responses to AZD1222 COVID-19 vaccine. The repertoire was sequenced with immunoSEQ multiplex PCR; TCRdb's copy has only in-frame clones and lacks some. The sample shows around 100,000 clones, around 92% of them seen only once. This sample comprised peripheral blood, obtained on day 0 of AZD1222 vaccination. All receptors come from an adult in good health. Each CDR3 is given with its conserved first and last residue. The order of the fields is V gene, clone size, D gene, J gene, CDR3 protein, CDR3 DNA. A D gene is named only where the DNA matches it firmly. Where a row states a size, it is once, few, many or the class of an expanded clone; other rows omit it.

TRBV28,-,-,TRBJ1-1,CASRVMMAGRGTEAFF,TGTGCCAGCAGGGTAATGATGGCGGGGCGTGGCACTGAAGCTTTCTTT
TRBV28,-,-,TRBJ2-1,CASHAGLPANEQFF,TGTGCCAGCCACGCCGGGCTCCCGGCCAATGAGCAGTTCTTC
TRBV10-3,once,TRBD1,TRBJ1-5,CAISATGGIIPQHF,TGTGCCATCAGTGCCACAGGGGGGATCATACCCCAGCATTTT
TRBV4-1,once,TRBD1,TRBJ1-5,CASSQDSGGSNQPQHF,TGCGCCAGCAGCCAAGATTCAGGGGGCTCCAATCAGCCCCAGCATTTT
TRBV28,-,-,TRBJ2-7,CASSPLGTFETYEQYF,TGTGCCAGCAGTCCCCTCGGGACCTTTGAAACCTACGAGCAGTACTTC
TRBV19,-,-,TRBJ1-2,CASSMSRDHGYTF,TGTGCCAGTAGTATGTCCAGGGATCATGGCTACACCTTC
TRBV6-5,once,TRBD1,TRBJ2-3,CASKASTGGSDTQYF,TGTGCCAGCAAGGCCTCAACAGGGGGCTCAGATACGCAGTATTTT
TRBV30,-,-,TRBJ2-7,CAWSVQGVEQYF,TGTGCCTGGAGTGTACAAGGGGTCGAGCAGTACTTC
TRBV11-2,-,-,TRBJ2-7,CASSTGPSGYEQYF,TGTGCCAGCAGTACAGGGCCCTCTGGATACGAGCAGTACTTC
TRBV28,-,TRBD1,TRBJ2-7,CASSLRTGSHEQYF,TGTGCCAGCAGTTTAAGGACAGGGTCCCACGAGCAGTACTTC